A selection of T cell receptor beta chains follows, all from one sample in a study of beta chain features in type 1 diabetes. Using immunoSEQ multiplex PCR, the repertoire was profiled, and TCRdb retains in-frame clones only, with some absent. This sample has roughly 500,000 clones; approximately 28% occur once, and the top ten carry about 0.065%. The sample was naive CD4+ T cells from blood. The receptors derive from a man aged 18 to 29 in good health. The conserved cysteine and the conserved F or W are not part of the CDR3 here. Each record gives: J gene, V gene, CDR3 protein.

j_gene: TRBJ2-1
v_gene: TRBV4-1
CDR3aa: ASSRVAGGGFNEQF

j_gene: TRBJ2-1
v_gene: TRBV30
CDR3aa: AWSLRGGYNEQF

j_gene: TRBJ2-7
v_gene: TRBV25-1
CDR3aa: ASSDIVSYEQY

j_gene: TRBJ2-7
v_gene: TRBV2
CDR3aa: ASRATSGWAYEQY

j_gene: TRBJ2-1
v_gene: TRBV4-2
CDR3aa: ASSLPRSNEQF

j_gene: TRBJ2-7
v_gene: TRBV7-8
CDR3aa: ASSLVPRRGSYEQY

j_gene: TRBJ2-1
v_gene: TRBV5-1
CDR3aa: ASTPLVTHNEQF

j_gene: TRBJ2-3
v_gene: TRBV4-1
CDR3aa: ASSPLGQRTDTQY

j_gene: TRBJ2-3
v_gene: TRBV7-2
CDR3aa: ASSKTLAGGTDTQY

j_gene: TRBJ2-3
v_gene: TRBV18
CDR3aa: ASSPGTGTYTDTQY

j_gene: TRBJ2-2
v_gene: TRBV29-1
CDR3aa: SVEEAPGPNTGELF

j_gene: TRBJ2-7
v_gene: TRBV5-4
CDR3aa: ASSRDWYEQY

j_gene: TRBJ2-3
v_gene: TRBV9
CDR3aa: ASSGTLADTQY

j_gene: TRBJ2-3
v_gene: TRBV15
CDR3aa: ATSRAGGGGDTQY

j_gene: TRBJ2-7
v_gene: TRBV30
CDR3aa: AWRGQGAPYEQY

j_gene: TRBJ1-2
v_gene: TRBV28
CDR3aa: ASSMRQYGYT

j_gene: TRBJ2-7
v_gene: TRBV5-4
CDR3aa: ASSLQGNYEQY

j_gene: TRBJ1-4
v_gene: TRBV15
CDR3aa: ATSIRTGARELF

j_gene: TRBJ2-1
v_gene: TRBV7-2
CDR3aa: ASSLDSSGSIVEQF

j_gene: TRBJ2-1
v_gene: TRBV29-1
CDR3aa: SVDRMTSGSRRSYNEQF

j_gene: TRBJ2-6
v_gene: TRBV29-1
CDR3aa: SVMESGANVLT

j_gene: TRBJ2-2
v_gene: TRBV29-1
CDR3aa: STDSANTGELF

j_gene: TRBJ2-1
v_gene: TRBV29-1
CDR3aa: SVDAGTSVYNEQF

j_gene: TRBJ2-3
v_gene: TRBV30
CDR3aa: AWSRADGDTDTQY

j_gene: TRBJ2-1
v_gene: TRBV7-2
CDR3aa: ASSLAPGSNEQF

j_gene: TRBJ2-3
v_gene: TRBV23-1
CDR3aa: ASSPRDGVGDTQY

j_gene: TRBJ2-3
v_gene: TRBV30
CDR3aa: AWRVTPADTQY

j_gene: TRBJ2-7
v_gene: TRBV6-5
CDR3aa: ASSWGDVRTYEQY

j_gene: TRBJ2-7
v_gene: TRBV5-1
CDR3aa: ASSTTGQTYEQY

j_gene: TRBJ2-3
v_gene: TRBV30
CDR3aa: AWSAGQGSTDTQY

j_gene: TRBJ1-1
v_gene: TRBV2
CDR3aa: ASRGTGSMNTEAF

j_gene: TRBJ2-2
v_gene: TRBV25-1
CDR3aa: ASTDRADTGELF

j_gene: TRBJ2-3
v_gene: TRBV25-1
CDR3aa: ASSRVAGSTDTQY